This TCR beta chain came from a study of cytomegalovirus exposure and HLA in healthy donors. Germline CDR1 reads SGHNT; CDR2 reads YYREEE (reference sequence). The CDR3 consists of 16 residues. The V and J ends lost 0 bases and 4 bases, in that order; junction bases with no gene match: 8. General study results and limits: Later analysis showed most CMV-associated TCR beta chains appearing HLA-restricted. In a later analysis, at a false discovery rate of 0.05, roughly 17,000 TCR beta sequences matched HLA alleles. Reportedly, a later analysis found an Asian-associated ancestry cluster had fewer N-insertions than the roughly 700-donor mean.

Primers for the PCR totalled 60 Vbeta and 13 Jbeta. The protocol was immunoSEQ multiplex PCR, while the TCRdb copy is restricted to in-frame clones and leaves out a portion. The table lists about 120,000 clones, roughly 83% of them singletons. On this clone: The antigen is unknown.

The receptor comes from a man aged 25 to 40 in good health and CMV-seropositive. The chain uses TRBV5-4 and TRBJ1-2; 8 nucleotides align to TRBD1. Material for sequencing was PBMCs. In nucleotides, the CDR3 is TGTGCCAGCAGCTTGGGAGCGACAGGGGCTTTCTATGGCTACACCTTC. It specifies CASSLGATGAFYGYTF.